This T cell receptor beta chain was retrieved from a study of beta chain features in type 1 diabetes. This clone appeared a few times. CDR3 length: 18 amino acids. CDR1 is SEHNR, CDR2 FQNEAQ, per germline (reference sequence). The V segment lost 1 base and the J segment 6 bases; nucleotides outside the gene matches: 13. The authors reverse transcribed all of the isolated RNA, so sequencing captured expressed TCRB transcripts. Profiled with immunoSEQ multiplex PCR; TCRdb holds only in-frame clones, not every one. The sample has 90,000 to 110,000 clones; under 40% are singletons. The specimen sequenced was stem cell memory CD4+ T cells from blood. The receptor was derived from a woman younger than 35 in good health. This chain connects TRBV7-9 to TRBJ2-3; 10 positions agree with TRBD2. CDR3 sequence reads: CASSLVTLAGVNLDTQYF. The CDR3 coding sequence is TGTGCCAGCAGCTTAGTCACTCTAGCGGGAGTGAATTTGGATACGCAGTATTTT.